This is a list of T cell receptor beta chains from one sample in a study of blood T cell repertoires in COVID-19. Sequencing was performed with immunoSEQ multiplex PCR; in TCRdb, only in-frame clones are kept and a portion is missing. The table includes around 200,000 clones, 90% detected once. Sequencing input: PBMCs or T cells enriched from blood (not recorded which). The receptors stem from a man aged 25-40 years who had recovered from COVID-19. The CDR3 runs from the conserved cysteine through the conserved F or W. The D gene is left open where the match is weak. Size is stated for part of the rows, as once, few or many counts, or as a class when the clone is expanded.

>-|TRBV27|-|TRBJ1-6
CASANGASSYNSPLHF
TGTGCCAGCGCCAATGGGGCGAGCTCCTATAATTCACCCCTCCACTTT
>-|TRBV27|TRBD1|TRBJ1-1
CASSMYRGRVEAFF
TGTGCCAGCAGTATGTACAGGGGGCGCGTTGAAGCTTTCTTT
>-|TRBV4-2|TRBD2|TRBJ2-7
CASSRRTSGSYEQYF
TGTGCCAGCAGCCGCAGGACTAGCGGGTCCTACGAGCAGTACTTC
>-|TRBV6-2/TRBV6-3|-|TRBJ1-2
CASSSTGTLSSWSGYTF
TGTGCCAGCAGTTCGACCGGGACACTTTCCTCCTGGTCCGGCTACACCTTC
>-|TRBV10-1|-|TRBJ2-5
CASSDMVEGKTQYF
TGCGCCAGCAGTGATATGGTAGAGGGAAAGACCCAGTACTTC
>once|TRBV7-2|TRBD1|TRBJ1-4
CASSLAGTGRNEKLFF
TGTGCCAGCAGCTTAGCGGGGACAGGGAGGAATGAAAAACTGTTTTTT
>-|TRBV15|TRBD1|TRBJ1-3
CATLDRGSGNTIYF
TGTGCCACCCTAGACAGGGGATCTGGAAACACCATATATTTT
>-|TRBV10-1|TRBD2|TRBJ2-1
CASSGSGRASYNEQFF
TGCGCCAGCAGTGGTAGCGGGAGGGCAAGCTACAATGAGCAGTTCTTC
>-|TRBV2|TRBD2|TRBJ2-3
CASSGRLAGGSTDTQYF
TGTGCCAGCAGCGGCCGACTAGCGGGAGGAAGCACAGATACGCAGTATTTT
>-|TRBV5-4|-|TRBJ2-3
CASSWSGVSDTQYF
TGTGCCAGCAGCTGGTCGGGGGTTTCGGATACGCAGTATTTT
>-|TRBV5-6|-|TRBJ2-4
CASSLGATGGITKNIQYF
TGTGCCAGCAGCTTGGGCGCCACTGGGGGGATAACGAAAAACATTCAGTACTTC
>-|TRBV19|TRBD1|TRBJ1-1
CASSEQGGKTEAFF
TGTGCCAGTAGCGAACAGGGGGGAAAGACTGAAGCTTTCTTT
>-|TRBV5-1|-|TRBJ1-6
CASSLGPGQNSPLHF
TGCGCCAGCAGCTTGGGACCAGGGCAGAATTCACCCCTCCACTTT
>-|TRBV5-6|-|TRBJ2-7
CASSLMGQGIFEQYF
TGTGCCAGCAGCTTGATGGGTCAGGGTATCTTCGAGCAGTACTTC
>-|TRBV5-4|-|TRBJ1-6
CASSLAGPYNSPLHF
TGTGCCAGCAGCTTGGCGGGTCCTTATAATTCACCCCTCCACTTT
>-|TRBV20-1|-|TRBJ1-2
CSASLFRGSYGYTF
TGCAGTGCTAGTTTGTTCCGGGGATCTTATGGCTACACCTTC
>-|TRBV18|-|TRBJ2-7
CASSPLRAGRGPVAHPSEQYF
TGTGCCAGCTCACCACTCCGGGCTGGCAGGGGCCCGGTCGCCCACCCATCCGAGCAGTACTTC
>-|TRBV9|TRBD2|TRBJ2-7
CASSVVGTGGPKEQYF
TGTGCCAGCAGCGTAGTTGGGACGGGGGGGCCTAAAGAGCAGTACTTC
>-|TRBV5-1|TRBD1|TRBJ1-4
CASSRDSLNEKLFF
TGCGCCAGCAGCCGGGACAGCCTGAATGAAAAACTGTTTTTT
>-|TRBV13|TRBD1|TRBJ1-1
CASSLGLDRGAFF
TGTGCCAGCAGCTTAGGCCTTGACAGGGGGGCTTTCTTT
>-|TRBV6-2/TRBV6-3|TRBD2|TRBJ2-3
CASSYARLAGGTTDTQYF
TGTGCCAGCAGTTACGCAAGACTAGCGGGGGGAACCACAGATACGCAGTATTTT
>-|TRBV5-1|-|TRBJ2-7
CASSGALLQGWTRYEQYF
TGCGCCAGCAGCGGTGCCTTACTGCAGGGGTGGACAAGGTACGAGCAGTACTTC
>-|TRBV28|TRBD1|TRBJ1-5
CASTWGTGTGRNQPQHF
TGTGCCAGCACTTGGGGTACCGGGACAGGGAGGAATCAGCCCCAGCATTTT
>once|TRBV28|-|TRBJ1-6
CASRGGSYNSPLHF
TGTGCCAGCCGGGGGGGGTCCTATAATTCACCCCTCCACTTT
>-|TRBV6-2/TRBV6-3|TRBD1|TRBJ1-1
CASSYSRTGNTEAFF
TGTGCCAGCAGTTACTCGCGGACAGGGAACACTGAAGCTTTCTTT
>-|TRBV5-4|TRBD1|TRBJ1-2
CASSLGQGAIGYTF
TGTGCCAGCAGCTTGGGACAGGGGGCAATTGGCTACACCTTC
>once|TRBV4-2|-|TRBJ1-2
CASSQETGDIGYGYTF
TGTGCCAGCAGCCAAGAGACAGGAGATATCGGCTATGGCTACACCTTC
>-|TRBV4-2|-|TRBJ2-3
CASSLHRTELTDTQYF
TGTGCCAGCAGCCTCCACCGGACAGAGCTCACAGATACGCAGTATTTT
>-|TRBV19|-|TRBJ1-1
CASRDGRGVNTEAFF
TGTGCCAGTAGGGACGGGCGCGGGGTGAACACTGAAGCTTTCTTT
>-|TRBV11-2|TRBD1|TRBJ1-5
CASGPRDREENQPQHF
TGTGCCAGCGGCCCTAGGGACAGGGAGGAGAATCAGCCCCAGCATTTT
>-|TRBV15|-|TRBJ1-4
CATSRVRGAFEKLFF
TGTGCCACCAGCAGAGTAAGGGGCGCTTTTGAAAAACTGTTTTTT
>-|TRBV18|-|TRBJ1-1
CASSPLTGFMSMNTEAFF
TGTGCCAGCTCACCACTTACCGGGTTTATGTCCATGAACACTGAAGCTTTCTTT
>-|TRBV10-2|-|TRBJ2-7
CASSGNQPVEQYF
TGCGCCAGCAGTGGTAACCAACCAGTGGAGCAGTACTTC
>-|TRBV2|-|TRBJ1-2
CASSEVQGMGYGYTF
TGTGCCAGCAGTGAAGTTCAGGGAATGGGCTATGGCTACACCTTC
>-|TRBV7-9|TRBD2|TRBJ2-7
CASNPSGTDEQYF
TGTGCCAGCAATCCTAGCGGGACGGATGAGCAGTACTTC
>-|TRBV2|TRBD1|TRBJ1-2
CASSGGQGVSYYGYTF
TGTGCCAGCAGTGGGGGACAGGGCGTGAGTTACTATGGCTACACCTTC
>-|TRBV4-1|TRBD2|TRBJ2-7
CASSHGTSGRGEQYF
TGCGCCAGCAGCCATGGGACGAGCGGGAGAGGCGAGCAGTACTTC
>-|TRBV11-2|-|TRBJ1-3
CASSPLIRGWSGNTIYF
TGTGCCAGCAGCCCGCTGATTCGGGGTTGGTCTGGAAACACCATATATTTT
>-|TRBV15|TRBD1|TRBJ2-1
CATSGDRGLGGQFF
TGTGCCACCAGCGGAGACAGGGGGCTGGGTGGGCAGTTCTTC
>-|TRBV5-1|-|TRBJ2-2
CASSLGATNTGELFF
TGCGCCAGCAGCTTGGGGGCTACGAACACCGGGGAGCTGTTTTTT
>-|TRBV6-1|-|TRBJ1-1
CASSETLTGNTEAFF
TGTGCCAGCAGTGAAACCCTCACAGGGAACACTGAAGCTTTCTTT
>-|TRBV5-6|-|TRBJ1-6
CASSAVPGHGSPLHF
TGTGCCAGCAGCGCCGTCCCGGGACACGGTTCACCCCTCCACTTT
>-|TRBV4-1|TRBD1|TRBJ1-1
CASSLRTGNTEAFF
TGCGCCAGCAGCCTTCGGACAGGGAACACTGAAGCTTTCTTT
>-|TRBV30|-|TRBJ1-1
CAWSRAGIRDTEAFF
TGTGCCTGGAGTCGGGCGGGGATCCGGGACACTGAAGCTTTCTTT
>-|TRBV9|-|TRBJ2-2
CASNLSPNTGELFF
TGTGCCAGCAACCTTAGCCCGAACACCGGGGAGCTGTTTTTT
>-|TRBV27|TRBD2|TRBJ2-1
CASSLRERGYYNEQFF
TGTGCCAGCAGTTTAAGGGAGCGGGGATACTACAATGAGCAGTTCTTC